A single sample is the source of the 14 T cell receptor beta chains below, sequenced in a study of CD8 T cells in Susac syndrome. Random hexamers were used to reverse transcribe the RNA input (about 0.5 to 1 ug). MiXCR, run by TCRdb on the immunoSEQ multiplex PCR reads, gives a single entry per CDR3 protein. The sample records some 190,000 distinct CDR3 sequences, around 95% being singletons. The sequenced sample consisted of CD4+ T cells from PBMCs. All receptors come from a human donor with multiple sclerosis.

The CDR3 reads CASSYSIPGGLTNYGYTF. The CDR3 DNA follows: TGTGCCAGCAGTTACTCGATTCCAGGGGGATTAACCAACTATGGCTACACCTTC. This chain uses TRBV6-5 with TRBJ1-2; 7 bases map to TRBD1. Germline V gene sequence: CDR1 MNHEY, CDR2 SVGAGI. This CDR3 spans 18 amino acids. Trimming at V came to 0 bases and at J to 2 bases, leaving 12 bases not matched to a gene.

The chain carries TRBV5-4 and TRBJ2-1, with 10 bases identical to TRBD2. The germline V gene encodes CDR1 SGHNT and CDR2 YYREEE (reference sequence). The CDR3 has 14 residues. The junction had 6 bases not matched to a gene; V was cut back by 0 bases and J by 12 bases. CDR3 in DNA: TGTGCCAGCAGCTTGGAGCTAGCGGGGGTTGGGCAGTTCTTC. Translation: CASSLELAGVGQFF.

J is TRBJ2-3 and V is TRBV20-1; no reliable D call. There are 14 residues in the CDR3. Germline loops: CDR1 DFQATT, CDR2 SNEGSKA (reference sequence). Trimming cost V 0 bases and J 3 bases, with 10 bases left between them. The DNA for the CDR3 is TGCAGTGCTAGAGAGAGGTCCTGGACAGATACGCAGTATTTT. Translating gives CSARERSWTDTQYF.

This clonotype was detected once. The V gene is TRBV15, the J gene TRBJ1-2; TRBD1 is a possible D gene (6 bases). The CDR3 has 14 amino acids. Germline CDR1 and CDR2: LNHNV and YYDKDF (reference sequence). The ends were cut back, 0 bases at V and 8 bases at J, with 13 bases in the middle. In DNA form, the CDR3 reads TGTGCCACCAGCAGAGATCGGGGGGCGCTGGGCTACACCTTC. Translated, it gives CATSRDRGALGYTF.

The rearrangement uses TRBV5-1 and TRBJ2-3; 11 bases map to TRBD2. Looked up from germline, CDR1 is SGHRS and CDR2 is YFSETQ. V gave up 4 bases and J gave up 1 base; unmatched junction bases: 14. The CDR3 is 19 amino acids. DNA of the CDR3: TGCGCCAGCAGCCCCTCTAGCGGGGGGCCTAGCGACCGCACAGATACGCAGTATTTT. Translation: CASSPSSGGPSDRTDTQYF. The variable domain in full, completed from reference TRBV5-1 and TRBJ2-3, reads KAGVTQTPRYLIKTRGQQVTLSCSPISGHRSVSWYQQTPGQGLQFLFEYFSETQRNKGNFPGRFSGRQFSNSRSEMNVSTLELGDSALYLCASSPSSGGPSDRTDTQYFGPGTRLTVL.

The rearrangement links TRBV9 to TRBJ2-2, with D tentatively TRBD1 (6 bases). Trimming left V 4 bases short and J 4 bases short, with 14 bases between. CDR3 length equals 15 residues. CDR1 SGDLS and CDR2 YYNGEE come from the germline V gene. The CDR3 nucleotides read TGTGCCAGCAGCTTCCAGGGGCCACCCACCGGGGAGCTGTTTTTT. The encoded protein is CASSFQGPPTGELFF.

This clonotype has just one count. In DNA, the CDR3 is TGTGCTAGTGGCCCCCCCGCGGTGGGGGTGGGCGAGCAGTTCTTC. This encodes CASGPPAVGVGEQFF. The gene calls are TRBV12-5 and TRBJ2-1; D could derive from TRBD1 or TRBD2 (5 bases each). Per the germline V gene, CDR1 is LGHNT and CDR2 is FRNRAP. The CDR3 covers 15 residues. The V end lost 6 bases, the J end lost 10 bases, and 22 bases lay between the germline ends.

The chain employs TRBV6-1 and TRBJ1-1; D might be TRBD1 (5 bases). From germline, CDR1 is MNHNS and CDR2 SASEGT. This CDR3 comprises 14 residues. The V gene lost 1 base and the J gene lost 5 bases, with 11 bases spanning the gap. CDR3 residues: CASSEGTLLTEAFF. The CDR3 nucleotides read TGTGCCAGCAGTGAAGGGACACTGCTAACTGAAGCTTTCTTT.

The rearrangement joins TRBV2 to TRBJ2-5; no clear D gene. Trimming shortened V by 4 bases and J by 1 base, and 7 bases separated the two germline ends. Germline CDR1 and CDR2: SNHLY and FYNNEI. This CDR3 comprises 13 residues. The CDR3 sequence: CASSGSGQETQYF. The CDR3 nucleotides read TGTGCCAGCAGTGGGTCAGGCCAAGAGACCCAGTACTTC.

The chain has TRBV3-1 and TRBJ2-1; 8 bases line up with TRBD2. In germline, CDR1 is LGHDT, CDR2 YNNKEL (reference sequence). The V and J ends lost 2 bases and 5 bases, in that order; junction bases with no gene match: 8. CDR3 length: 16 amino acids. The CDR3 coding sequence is TGTGCCAGCAGCCAAATCGGAGCGGGGGATCACAATGAGCAGTTCTTC. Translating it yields CASSQIGAGDHNEQFF.

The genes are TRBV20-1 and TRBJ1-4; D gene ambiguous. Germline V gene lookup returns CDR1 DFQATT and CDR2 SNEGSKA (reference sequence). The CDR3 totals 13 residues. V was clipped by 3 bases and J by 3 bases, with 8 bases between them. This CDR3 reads CSASRVANEKLFF. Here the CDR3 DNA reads TGCAGTGCTAGTCGGGTGGCTAATGAAAAACTGTTTTTT.

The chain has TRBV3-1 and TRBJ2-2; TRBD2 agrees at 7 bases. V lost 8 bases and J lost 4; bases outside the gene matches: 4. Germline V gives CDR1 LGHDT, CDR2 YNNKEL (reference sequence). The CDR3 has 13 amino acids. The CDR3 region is CASSGRVTGELFF. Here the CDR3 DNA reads TGTGCCAGCTCAGGGAGGGTCACCGGGGAGCTGTTTTTT.

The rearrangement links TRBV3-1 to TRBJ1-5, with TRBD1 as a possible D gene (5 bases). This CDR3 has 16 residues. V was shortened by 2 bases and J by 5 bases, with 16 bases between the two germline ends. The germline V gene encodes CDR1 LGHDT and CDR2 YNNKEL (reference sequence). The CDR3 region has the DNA TGTGCCAGCAGCCAAACGGGCCCTGGAGGGGATCAGCCCCAGCATTTT. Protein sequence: CASSQTGPGGDQPQHF.

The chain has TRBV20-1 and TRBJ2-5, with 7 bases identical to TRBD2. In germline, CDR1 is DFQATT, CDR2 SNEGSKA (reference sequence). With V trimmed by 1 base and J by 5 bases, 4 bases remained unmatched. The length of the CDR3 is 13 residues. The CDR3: CSARGGGSETQYF. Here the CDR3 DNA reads TGCAGTGCTAGAGGCGGGGGAAGCGAGACCCAGTACTTC.